Included here is one T cell receptor (beta chain) sequence, with context. Its antigen remains unknown. This sample is drawn from a study of shared clonotypes between healthy human individuals. Study context: Plates per donor: three CD4 naive, three CD4 memory, two CD8 naive, one CD8 memory. Regarding the study as a whole: Generation probabilities of non-shared clonotypes were lower (relative to those shared by all four donors). Relative to memory subsets, naive subsets generally showed larger estimated richness.

In the authors' methods: ImmunoSEQ junction-only sequences lacked quality scores, so their filtering differed. The assay was immunoSEQ multiplex PCR, and TCRdb's table has in-frame clones only and misses some. The DNA was the basis for D and trimming; V, J and clone size are from that table. The sample shows 1.6 million or so clones, more than 95% of them seen only once. The sample consisted of naive CD4+ T cells sorted from blood. Regarding subset: CD45RA+ positively selected. The source of this sequence is a man in his thirties or forties in good health.

This chain's CDR3 is CASSGLGLDTQYF. The CDR3 DNA sequence: TGTGCCAGCAGCGGACTAGGCTTAGATACGCAGTATTTT. V is TRBV7-9 and J is TRBJ2-3; 7 positions match TRBD2. Germline loops: CDR1 SEHNR, CDR2 FQNEAQ (reference sequence). The V and J ends lost 5 bases and 5 bases, in that order; junction bases with no gene match: 4. CDR3 length: 13 amino acids. Variable domain in full (rest from reference TRBV7-9 and TRBJ2-3): DTGVSQNPRHKITKRGQNVTFRCDPISEHNRLYWYRQTLGQGPEFLTYFQNEAQLEKSRLLSDRFSAERPKGSFSTLEIQRTEQGDSAMYLCASSGLGLDTQYFGPGTRLTVL.